The rows below give T cell receptor beta chains drawn from one sample of a study of memory CD4+ T cells and cytomegalovirus serostatus. Clones were sequenced by immunoSEQ multiplex PCR, and TCRdb holds only the in-frame ones, with some missing. The sample lists approximately 50,000 clones, about 80% occurring once. The sequenced material came from memory CD4+ T cells from blood. The receptor set was obtained from an adult in good health and CMV-seropositive. Each CDR3 is given without its conserved first and last residue. A D gene is named only where the DNA matches it firmly. Expanded clones are given a class, and other clones once, few, many or no size at all.

abundance: .
d_gene: .
v_gene: TRBV29-1
j_gene: TRBJ1-2
CDR3aa: SVWSLNYGYT

abundance: .
d_gene: .
v_gene: TRBV18
j_gene: TRBJ2-3
CDR3aa: ASSPEGGRSTDTQY

abundance: .
d_gene: .
v_gene: TRBV7-8
j_gene: TRBJ2-6
CDR3aa: ASSKREGSGQRANVLT

abundance: once
d_gene: .
v_gene: TRBV7-9
j_gene: TRBJ2-1
CDR3aa: ASSQGGRSTYNEQF

abundance: .
d_gene: .
v_gene: TRBV11-3
j_gene: TRBJ1-4
CDR3aa: ASSSGGPTNEKLF

abundance: .
d_gene: .
v_gene: TRBV6-5
j_gene: TRBJ1-2
CDR3aa: ASSYSIGDYGYT

abundance: .
d_gene: .
v_gene: TRBV28
j_gene: TRBJ2-6
CDR3aa: ASSPDSSGANVLT

abundance: .
d_gene: .
v_gene: TRBV5-6
j_gene: TRBJ2-1
CDR3aa: ASSLGRGNEQF

abundance: .
d_gene: .
v_gene: TRBV7-2
j_gene: TRBJ2-7
CDR3aa: ASSLDPGRAALEQY

abundance: .
d_gene: TRBD1
v_gene: TRBV5-6
j_gene: TRBJ1-1
CDR3aa: ASSPGTGRNTEAF

abundance: .
d_gene: TRBD1
v_gene: TRBV6-1
j_gene: TRBJ1-1
CDR3aa: ASSEQGAANTEAF

abundance: .
d_gene: TRBD2
v_gene: TRBV5-4
j_gene: TRBJ2-1
CDR3aa: ASSLGELAGYNEQF

abundance: .
d_gene: TRBD2
v_gene: TRBV5-4
j_gene: TRBJ2-3
CDR3aa: ASSPGGVLTDTQY

abundance: .
d_gene: TRBD2
v_gene: TRBV11-3
j_gene: TRBJ2-2
CDR3aa: ASTSSGKNTGELF

abundance: .
d_gene: .
v_gene: TRBV6-1
j_gene: TRBJ1-1
CDR3aa: ASRKGSTEAF

abundance: .
d_gene: TRBD1
v_gene: TRBV2
j_gene: TRBJ1-5
CDR3aa: ASSLDRNSNQPQH

abundance: once
d_gene: .
v_gene: TRBV29-1
j_gene: TRBJ2-5
CDR3aa: SVVIGGTQETQY

abundance: .
d_gene: .
v_gene: TRBV30
j_gene: TRBJ2-5
CDR3aa: AWSGYQETQY

abundance: .
d_gene: .
v_gene: TRBV11-3
j_gene: TRBJ1-2
CDR3aa: ASSVGGNYGYT

abundance: .
d_gene: TRBD2
v_gene: TRBV7-2
j_gene: TRBJ2-1
CDR3aa: ASSFSGSVNNEQF

abundance: few
d_gene: .
v_gene: TRBV28
j_gene: TRBJ2-3
CDR3aa: ASSPPPGRRGTDTQY

abundance: .
d_gene: .
v_gene: TRBV19
j_gene: TRBJ2-3
CDR3aa: ASSNNRNPTDTQY

abundance: .
d_gene: .
v_gene: TRBV6-1
j_gene: TRBJ2-3
CDR3aa: ASDQGIHTDTQY

abundance: .
d_gene: .
v_gene: TRBV7-2
j_gene: TRBJ1-1
CDR3aa: ASRSQGNTEAF

abundance: .
d_gene: .
v_gene: TRBV5-4
j_gene: TRBJ2-5
CDR3aa: ASSSHRSQETQY

abundance: .
d_gene: .
v_gene: TRBV19
j_gene: TRBJ1-2
CDR3aa: ASSTLVGGGYT

abundance: .
d_gene: .
v_gene: TRBV7-8
j_gene: TRBJ2-1
CDR3aa: ASSPRRTRNYNEQF

abundance: .
d_gene: .
v_gene: TRBV10-3
j_gene: TRBJ1-4
CDR3aa: AISVRVNEKLF

abundance: .
d_gene: .
v_gene: TRBV4-2
j_gene: TRBJ1-5
CDR3aa: ASSQISGGDEPQH

abundance: many
d_gene: .
v_gene: TRBV30
j_gene: TRBJ1-5
CDR3aa: AWSVSWGGEPQH

abundance: .
d_gene: .
v_gene: TRBV7-2
j_gene: TRBJ1-3
CDR3aa: ASSSQGRTGNTIY

abundance: .
d_gene: .
v_gene: TRBV7-2
j_gene: TRBJ2-2
CDR3aa: ASRESSGWNTGELF

abundance: .
d_gene: TRBD1
v_gene: TRBV7-9
j_gene: TRBJ1-2
CDR3aa: ASSLSGTGGYGYT

abundance: .
d_gene: TRBD1
v_gene: TRBV5-4
j_gene: TRBJ1-1
CDR3aa: ASSTFRDSLRNTEAF

abundance: .
d_gene: .
v_gene: TRBV5-6
j_gene: TRBJ1-2
CDR3aa: ASSLSRYVGGYGYT

abundance: .
d_gene: TRBD1
v_gene: TRBV28
j_gene: TRBJ1-1
CDR3aa: ASQYSGGTGRSEAF

abundance: .
d_gene: .
v_gene: TRBV10-2
j_gene: TRBJ2-4
CDR3aa: ASRLVSTKNIQY

abundance: .
d_gene: TRBD1
v_gene: TRBV28
j_gene: TRBJ2-3
CDR3aa: ASKKGQHTDTQY

abundance: .
d_gene: TRBD1
v_gene: TRBV7-9
j_gene: TRBJ1-2
CDR3aa: ASTGTGTGNGYT

abundance: .
d_gene: .
v_gene: TRBV27
j_gene: TRBJ2-1
CDR3aa: ASSTTRYNEQF

abundance: .
d_gene: .
v_gene: TRBV29-1
j_gene: TRBJ2-3
CDR3aa: SVERDSDTQY

abundance: .
d_gene: TRBD2
v_gene: TRBV30
j_gene: TRBJ2-3
CDR3aa: AWSVEFSLAGAIGTDTQY

abundance: .
d_gene: .
v_gene: TRBV6-6
j_gene: TRBJ1-2
CDR3aa: ASSLWGKHGYT

abundance: .
d_gene: .
v_gene: TRBV6-5
j_gene: TRBJ1-3
CDR3aa: ASSYSMTASGNTIY

abundance: few
d_gene: .
v_gene: TRBV5-1
j_gene: TRBJ1-1
CDR3aa: ASSPREGMNTEAF

abundance: once
d_gene: TRBD2
v_gene: TRBV11-2
j_gene: TRBJ2-1
CDR3aa: ASSPRLAENYDEQF

abundance: .
d_gene: .
v_gene: TRBV5-1
j_gene: TRBJ2-5
CDR3aa: ASSLGGVFVETQY

abundance: once
d_gene: .
v_gene: TRBV18
j_gene: TRBJ2-5
CDR3aa: ASSPPGLALSGETQY

abundance: .
d_gene: .
v_gene: TRBV18
j_gene: TRBJ1-4
CDR3aa: ASSPLDGSNEKLF

abundance: once
d_gene: .
v_gene: TRBV2
j_gene: TRBJ1-2
CDR3aa: ASSETTTNYGYT

abundance: .
d_gene: .
v_gene: TRBV4-2
j_gene: TRBJ2-7
CDR3aa: ASSQEIPTYEQY

abundance: .
d_gene: .
v_gene: TRBV28
j_gene: TRBJ1-1
CDR3aa: ASSPGGGRSVTEAF

abundance: .
d_gene: .
v_gene: TRBV21-1
j_gene: TRBJ2-1
CDR3aa: ASSSGEGDREF

abundance: .
d_gene: .
v_gene: TRBV18
j_gene: TRBJ1-5
CDR3aa: ASSEGMNQPQH

abundance: .
d_gene: .
v_gene: TRBV30
j_gene: TRBJ2-3
CDR3aa: AWSAITGYTQY

abundance: .
d_gene: .
v_gene: TRBV6-5
j_gene: TRBJ1-1
CDR3aa: ASTFRAGDTEAF

abundance: .
d_gene: .
v_gene: TRBV7-9
j_gene: TRBJ1-4
CDR3aa: ASSLDGGRDEKLF

abundance: few
d_gene: .
v_gene: TRBV11-2
j_gene: TRBJ1-3
CDR3aa: ASSFTRVGLSGNTIY